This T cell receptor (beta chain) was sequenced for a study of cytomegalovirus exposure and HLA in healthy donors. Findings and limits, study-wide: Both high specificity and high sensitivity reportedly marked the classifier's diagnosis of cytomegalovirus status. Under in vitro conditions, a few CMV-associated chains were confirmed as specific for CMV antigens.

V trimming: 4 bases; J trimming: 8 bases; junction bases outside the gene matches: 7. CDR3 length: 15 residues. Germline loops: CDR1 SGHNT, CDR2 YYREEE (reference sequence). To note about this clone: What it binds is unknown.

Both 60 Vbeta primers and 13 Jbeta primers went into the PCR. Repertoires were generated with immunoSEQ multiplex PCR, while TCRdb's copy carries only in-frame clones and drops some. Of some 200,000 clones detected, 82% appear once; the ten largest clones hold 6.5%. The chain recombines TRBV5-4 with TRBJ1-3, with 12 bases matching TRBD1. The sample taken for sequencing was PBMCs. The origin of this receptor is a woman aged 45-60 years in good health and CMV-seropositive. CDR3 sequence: CASSPGQGAGDTIYF. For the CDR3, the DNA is TGTGCCAGCAGCCCGGGACAGGGGGCGGGAGACACCATATATTTT.